A selection of T cell receptor beta chains follows, all from one sample in a study of cytomegalovirus exposure and HLA in healthy donors. Using immunoSEQ multiplex PCR, the repertoire was profiled, and TCRdb retains in-frame clones only, with some absent. This sample yields 100,000 to 130,000 clones, of which approximately 85% are seen a single time; 3% to 3.5% belongs to the top ten. The sequencing input was PBMCs. The receptors originated from a woman under 30 in good health and CMV-seronegative. Each CDR3 is given without its conserved first and last residue. The D gene is left open where the match is weak.

TRBD2 | TRBJ2-3 | TRBV7-9 | ALLAGGTDTQY
NA | TRBJ1-5 | TRBV28 | ASSLESGRDGNQPQH
TRBD2 | TRBJ2-1 | TRBV6-6 | ASSYPTSGDPNEQF
NA | TRBJ2-5 | TRBV6-1 | ASSEMVGAVGETQY
TRBD1 | TRBJ2-3 | TRBV28 | ASRSHEPYRGLSTDTQY
TRBD2 | TRBJ2-5 | TRBV7-6 | ASSLVALAGGPTQETQY
NA | TRBJ2-7 | TRBV5-1 | ASSFSPDSSYEQY
NA | TRBJ1-1 | TRBV9 | ASSATGLTEAF
TRBD1 | TRBJ1-6 | TRBV25-1 | ASSEGTGGGTPLH
NA | TRBJ2-7 | TRBV7-9 | ASSFGDSYEQY
NA | TRBJ2-2 | TRBV10-1 | ASSENRQWGELF
NA | TRBJ2-7 | TRBV21-1 | ASTQDRDTDVNEQY
TRBD2 | TRBJ2-5 | TRBV28 | ASSGLAGVRETQY
TRBD1 | TRBJ1-2 | TRBV29-1 | SVQGAGYT
NA | TRBJ2-7 | TRBV10-2 | ASRRQWSSYEQY
NA | TRBJ1-4 | TRBV5-5 | ASSPLSGYEKLF
TRBD1 | TRBJ2-7 | TRBV25-1 | ASTRDRGHEQY
TRBD1 | TRBJ1-4 | TRBV2 | ASSGAQGVREKLF
NA | TRBJ1-5 | TRBV10-1 | ASLMTGDYSNQPQH
TRBD1 | TRBJ2-1 | TRBV6-5 | ASSYLGQGGSEQF
NA | TRBJ1-2 | TRBV4-1 | ASSQDSERRIVLYT
TRBD1 | TRBJ2-7 | TRBV7-8 | ASGKLDRDKYEQY
NA | TRBJ2-7 | TRBV28 | ASSLEAPSYEQY
NA | TRBJ1-3 | TRBV5-8 | ASSLAGRSGNTIY
NA | TRBJ1-4 | TRBV7-9 | ASSLLTETNEKLF
TRBD2 | TRBJ2-3 | TRBV15 | ATGDLAGPDTQY
TRBD2 | TRBJ2-7 | TRBV5-1 | ASSLAGSSYEQY
NA | TRBJ2-7 | TRBV15 | ATSGQNSYEQY
TRBD1 | TRBJ2-2 | TRBV7-9 | ASSPRGDRNTGELF
TRBD1 | TRBJ1-4 | TRBV13 | ASSNAGGREKLF
NA | TRBJ2-4 | TRBV7-9 | ASSPVDRTSKNIQY
TRBD2 | TRBJ2-1 | TRBV19 | ASSNGLAHNEQF
NA | TRBJ1-3 | TRBV6-5 | ASSYGGSSGNTIY
NA | TRBJ1-2 | TRBV6-5 | ASSYTLQGSYGYT
NA | TRBJ2-1 | TRBV15 | ATSREGTRGPNEQF
NA | TRBJ1-6 | TRBV14 | ASSQDLEGSPLH
NA | TRBJ2-3 | TRBV13 | ASSLGREPDTQY
TRBD1 | TRBJ1-5 | TRBV11-3 | ASSLDSPGTGGVQPQH
NA | TRBJ1-2 | TRBV4-1 | ASSPGPGIHYGYT
NA | TRBJ1-5 | TRBV29-1 | SVVETDLGGPQH
TRBD1 | TRBJ1-1 | TRBV2 | ASSVGTGGVGTEAF
NA | TRBJ1-1 | TRBV7-9 | ASSRDGEAF
TRBD2 | TRBJ2-3 | TRBV30 | AWEPGLAGARTQY
NA | TRBJ1-1 | TRBV27 | ASSFRAGSSAF
TRBD1 | TRBJ1-1 | TRBV27 | ASRSQGEGTEAF
TRBD1 | TRBJ1-3 | TRBV18 | ASSWDRGPGNTIY
NA | TRBJ2-7 | TRBV6-1 | ASSSDRSYEQY
NA | TRBJ2-7 | TRBV6-1 | ASSESPPYEQY
TRBD1 | TRBJ2-2 | TRBV11-2 | ASSLRGQASNTGELF
NA | TRBJ2-7 | TRBV5-1 | ASSTRTLGGSSYEQY